A single sample is the source of the 19 T cell receptor beta chains below, sequenced in a study. TCRdb fed the 5' RACE reads into MiXCR, producing one record per CDR3 protein. The data show over 5,000 distinct CDR3 sequences, 40% to 60% seen once. Sequenced material: memory CD4+ T cells sorted from blood. Subset in this sample: memory CD4+ T cells, CD4+CD45RO+CD25-. These receptor sequences come from a female donor with breast cancer.

This clonotype was seen only once. The chain employs TRBV29-1 and TRBJ2-1; no definite D call. The CDR3 loop spans 13 amino acids. Trimming cost V 0 bases and J 5 bases, with 8 bases left between them. Germline values: CDR1 SQVTM, CDR2 ANQGSEA. CDR3 in DNA: TGCAGCGTTGAAGATTGGACCGACAATGAGCAGTTCTTC. It translates to CSVEDWTDNEQFF.

The chain joins TRBV7-6 to TRBJ1-1, with TRBD1 as a possible D gene (5 bases). This CDR3 comprises 14 residues. With 4 bases removed from V and 3 bases from J, the gap between germline ends came to 12 bases. In germline, CDR1 is SGHVS, CDR2 FNYEAQ. CDR3 residues: CASSSGGRDTEAFF. CDR3 nucleotide sequence: TGTGCCAGCAGCTCCGGCGGCAGGGACACTGAAGCTTTCTTT.

This rearrangement joins TRBV20-1 to TRBJ2-1, with D perhaps matching TRBD1 (6 bases). Germline values: CDR1 DFQATT, CDR2 SNEGSKA (reference sequence). This CDR3 has 12 amino acids. The germline V and J ends were trimmed by 6 bases and 9 bases, with 15 bases remaining between them. In nucleotides, the CDR3 is TGCAGTGCCGTCCCCAGGGGCACTGAGCAGTTCTTC. As protein: CSAVPRGTEQFF.

The chain carries TRBV4-2 and TRBJ1-5; weak D call: TRBD1 (5 bases). The CDR3 runs to 14 residues. Trimming pared 3 bases from V and 1 base from J, leaving 7 bases between. CDR1 and CDR2 from the germline V gene are LGHNA and YNFKEQ. CDR3 protein: CASSQGGSNQPQHF. The CDR3 DNA is TGTGCCAGCAGCCAGGGGGGAAGCAATCAGCCCCAGCATTTT.

This sequence joins TRBV5-1 and TRBJ1-2; 9 nucleotides agree with TRBD1. This CDR3 region has 16 residues. Looked up from germline, CDR1 is SGHRS and CDR2 is YFSETQ. V shed 3 bases and J 2 bases; nucleotides not matched to a gene: 8. This CDR3 reads CASSYGQGPSNYGYTF. CDR3 DNA: TGCGCCAGCAGCTATGGACAGGGGCCGTCCAACTATGGCTACACCTTC.

The chain couples TRBV28 to TRBJ2-1; perhaps TRBD2 as D (5 bases). The germline gives CDR1 MDHEN, CDR2 SYDVKM. V was shortened by 5 bases and J by 2 bases, with 13 bases between the two germline ends. The CDR3 totals 15 residues. The CDR3 loop reads CASSIRTGAYNEQFF. The CDR3 DNA is TGTGCCAGCAGTATCCGGACCGGGGCCTACAATGAGCAGTTCTTC.

J is TRBJ1-4 and V is TRBV4-1; no clear D. The CDR3 loop spans 14 amino acids. The V and J ends lost 4 bases and 5 bases respectively, with 11 bases between them. Germline V gene lookup returns CDR1 MGHRA and CDR2 YSYEKL. CDR3 sequence (DNA): TGCGCCAGCAGCCGAGGCAGATTGAATGAAAAACTGTTTTTT. Residues: CASSRGRLNEKLFF.

This chain connects TRBV5-1 to TRBJ2-7, with 7 bases aligning to TRBD2. This CDR3 has 13 residues. The trim removed 6 bases at V and 0 bases at J, leaving 3 bases unmatched. The germline gives CDR1 SGHRS, CDR2 YFSETQ. For the CDR3, the DNA is TGCGCCAGCAACGGACTAGACTCCTACGAGCAGTACTTC. It encodes CASNGLDSYEQYF.

The chain employs TRBV5-1 and TRBJ2-3; no clear D gene. The CDR3 runs 11 residues. In germline, CDR1 is SGHRS, CDR2 YFSETQ. Trimming stripped 6 bases from V and 7 bases from J, with 9 bases between. CDR3 bases: TGCGCCAGCACCTTTGGGTATACGCAGTATTTT. It encodes CASTFGYTQYF.

The chain combines TRBV15 with TRBJ2-1; D may be TRBD1 (6 bases). The V gene lost 2 bases and the J gene lost 2 bases, with 13 bases spanning the gap. The CDR3 totals 16 residues. Germline V gene sequence: CDR1 LNHNV, CDR2 YYDKDF (reference sequence). CDR3: CATSRKTGTTYNEQFF. CDR3 nucleotides: TGTGCCACCAGCAGAAAAACCGGGACAACCTACAATGAGCAGTTCTTC.

The chain is built from TRBV5-1 and TRBJ1-1; D may be TRBD1 (5 bases). In germline, CDR1 is SGHRS, CDR2 YFSETQ. CDR3 length: 16 amino acids. Trimming removed 0 bases from V and 3 bases from J, with 15 bases in between. CDR3 nucleotides: TGCGCCAGCAGCTTGGTCGGGGGGTATGGGGACACTGAAGCTTTCTTT. Translated, it gives CASSLVGGYGDTEAFF.

This clonotype was recorded once. This chain connects TRBV5-5 to TRBJ1-2; a weak D match, TRBD1 (5 bases). Trimming took 1 base from V and 8 from J, leaving 9 bases between them. CDR1 is SGHKS, CDR2 YYEKEE, per germline (reference sequence). The CDR3 spans 12 residues. CDR3 sequence: CASSLLGVGYTF. The CDR3 DNA follows: TGTGCCAGCAGCTTGTTAGGGGTCGGCTACACCTTC.

Turning to this clonotype: A read error may explain this, as a much larger clone is one base away. This chain uses TRBV5-1 with TRBJ2-7, with TRBD1 matching over 8 bases. Germline assignment: CDR1 SGHRS and CDR2 YFSETQ. The V and J ends lost 8 bases and 6 bases, in that order; junction bases with no gene match: 13. The CDR3 length is 14 residues. The CDR3 coding sequence is TGCGCCAGTTCCCGACAGGGGCCGTCGTGCGAGCAGTACTTC. Translated: CASSRQGPSCEQYF.

This clonotype was recorded once. The junction departs from the called germline gene at one end, perhaps through a read error. The chain uses TRBV4-2 and TRBJ2-2; tentative D call: TRBD2 (5 bases). This CDR3 comprises 16 residues. Germline loops: CDR1 LGHNA, CDR2 YNFKEQ. The CDR3 region is CASSQDIRSGDGELFF. The CDR3 region has the DNA TGCGCCAGCAGCCAAGATATAAGAAGCGGTGATGGGGAGCTGTTTTTT.

The chain employs TRBV7-3 and TRBJ2-1; possible D gene TRBD2, 5 bases. This CDR3 has 13 residues. CDR1 and CDR2 from the germline V gene are SGHTA and FQGTGA. Trimming took off 5 bases at V and 10 bases at J, with 15 bases between the two ends. CDR3 in amino acids: CASSALLESEQFF. CDR3 bases: TGTGCCAGCAGCGCATTACTAGAATCGGAGCAGTTCTTC.

The genes are TRBV6-6 and TRBJ2-6; D is uncertain. Germline V gives CDR1 MNHNY, CDR2 SVGAGI (reference sequence). This CDR3 has 12 residues. The V end lost 10 bases, the J end lost 2 bases, and 6 bases lay between the germline ends. The CDR3 coding sequence is TGTGCCATATCACCTGGGGCCAACGTCCTGACTTTC. As protein: CAISPGANVLTF.

The chain is built from TRBV7-3 and TRBJ2-1, with D possibly TRBD1 on 6 matching bases. This CDR3 contains 14 residues. Germline loops: CDR1 SGHTA, CDR2 FQGTGA. V was cut by 4 bases and J by 6 bases, with 13 bases left in between. The CDR3 region is CASSSARDTNEQFF. CDR3 sequence (DNA): TGTGCCAGCAGCTCCGCCCGGGACACCAATGAGCAGTTCTTC.

This clonotype showed up just a few times. This chain links TRBV20-1 with TRBJ2-3, with D unresolved. Per the germline V gene, CDR1 is DFQATT and CDR2 is SNEGSKA (reference sequence). This CDR3 spans 13 amino acids. The V end lost 6 bases, the J end lost 5 bases, and 15 bases lay between the germline ends. CDR3 loop: CSAPFLGIDTQYF. Written as DNA, the CDR3 is TGCAGTGCCCCTTTCCTAGGGATAGATACGCAGTATTTT.

This clonotype was seen only a few times. The rearrangement joins TRBV6-1 to TRBJ1-2; D is possibly TRBD1 (6 bases). Trimming took off 0 bases at V and 8 bases at J, with 13 bases between the two ends. The CDR3 contains 14 residues. CDR1 is MNHNS and CDR2 is SASEGT in the germline V gene. CDR3 residues: CASSEATGIRGYTF. Here the CDR3 DNA reads TGTGCCAGCAGTGAAGCAACAGGGATACGAGGCTACACCTTC.